The 20 T cell receptor beta chains below come from one sample, sequenced in a study of shared clonotypes between healthy human individuals. Assay: immunoSEQ multiplex PCR; the TCRdb copy retains only in-frame clones and omits some. The sample lists about half a million clones; 75% to 85% were seen once. The source material was PBMCs. The receptors shown here come from a woman aged 35 to 49 in good health. Some clones in this sample may be carry-over from other donors' samples.

This rearrangement joins TRBV28 to TRBJ1-1; TRBD1 agrees at 7 bases. Germline V gene data show CDR1 as MDHEN and CDR2 as SYDVKM. CDR3 size: 16 residues. Unmatched junction bases numbered 16, after V lost 11 bases and J lost 1 base. DNA of the CDR3: TGTGCCGTCGATTTGTTGGGGGACAGATCGAACACTGAAGCTTTCTTT. This translates into CAVDLLGDRSNTEAFF.

At least ten counts were recorded for this clone. V gene TRBV18 combines with J gene TRBJ2-3; D call uncertain. Germline CDR1 KGHSH, CDR2 LQKENI. V was trimmed by 3 bases and J by 6 bases, leaving 10 bases between them. This CDR3 is 13 amino acids long. The CDR3 DNA reads as TGTGCCAGCTCACCCGTCCTAGTCGATACGCAGTATTTT. It encodes CASSPVLVDTQYF. The variable domain in full, completed from reference TRBV18 and TRBJ2-3, reads NAGVMQNPRHLVRRRGQEARLRCSPMKGHSHVYWYRQLPEEGLKFMVYLQKENIIDESGMPKERFSAEFPKEGPSILRIQQVVRGDSAAYFCASSPVLVDTQYFGPGTRLTVL.

The V and J genes are TRBV7-9 and TRBJ1-1; possibly TRBD1 for D (5 bases). Trimming left V 5 bases short and J 12 bases short, with 19 bases between. CDR1 and CDR2 (germline): SEHNR, FQNEAQ (reference sequence). CDR3 length: 13 amino acids. The CDR3 region is CASSRGRDLGSFF. The CDR3 DNA is TGTGCCAGCAGCCGGGGACGAGACTTAGGGTCTTTCTTT.

The chain couples TRBV23-1 to TRBJ2-1, with no clear D. TRBV23-1 carries the ORF label, with uncertain function. The V end was cut by 3 bases, the J end by 4 bases, with 16 bases between. The CDR3 covers 16 residues. In DNA, the CDR3 is TGCGCCAGCAGTCAGGCCGAGAATGGGTATTACAATGAGCAGTTCTTC. The encoded protein is CASSQAENGYYNEQFF.

In its sample, this clone was seen a few times. The chain is built from TRBV7-8 and TRBJ2-3; D is possibly TRBD1 (6 bases). Trimming left V 5 bases short and J 9 bases short, with 12 bases between. The CDR3 length is 12 residues. From germline, CDR1 is SGHVS and CDR2 FQNEAQ. The DNA of the CDR3 is TGTGCCAGCAGCACCCGTAGGGGGACGCAGTATTTT. Translated: CASSTRRGTQYF.

The J gene is TRBJ1-1, the V gene TRBV5-1; 8 bases map to TRBD1. The junction had 5 bases not matched to a gene; V was cut back by 1 base and J by 0 bases. CDR1 is SGHRS and CDR2 is YFSETQ in the germline V gene. This CDR3 region has 16 residues. The CDR3 region is CASSLIGTGLNTEAFF. The CDR3 DNA is TGCGCCAGCAGCTTGATCGGGACAGGATTGAACACTGAAGCTTTCTTT.

V gene TRBV6-4 combines with J gene TRBJ2-3; perhaps TRBD1 as D (5 bases). CDR3 length: 13 amino acids. The germline V and J ends were trimmed by 6 bases and 9 bases, with 16 bases remaining between them. CDR1 is MRHNA, CDR2 SNTAGT, per germline. The CDR3 here is CASSQQKGLTQYF. For the CDR3, the DNA is TGTGCCAGCAGCCAACAGAAGGGGTTAACGCAGTATTTT.

The chain joins TRBV28 to TRBJ2-1; 13 bases line up with TRBD2. Germline CDR1 reads MDHEN; CDR2 reads SYDVKM. The CDR3 is 19 amino acids. V dropped 2 bases and J dropped 12; count of bases not matched to a gene: 19. Here the CDR3 DNA reads TGTGCCAGCAGTTTAAGAATGCCGGGACTAGCGGGAAAAGGCACCGGGCAGTTCTTC. It codes for CASSLRMPGLAGKGTGQFF. Full variable domain (missing parts from reference TRBV28 and TRBJ2-1): DVKVTQSSRYLVKRTGEKVFLECVQDMDHENMFWYRQDPGLGLRLIYFSYDVKMKEKGDIPEGYSVSREKKERFSLILESASTNQTSMYLCASSLRMPGLAGKGTGQFFGPGTRLTVL.

This clone has ten or more counts. Distinct nucleotide sequences in the sample also encode this CDR3. V and J are TRBV2 and TRBJ2-3; 8 nucleotides line up with TRBD2. CDR3 size: 15 residues. Germline assignment: CDR1 SNHLY and CDR2 FYNNEI. V lost 10 bases to trimming and J lost 0 bases; unmatched junction nucleotides: 9. The CDR3 spells CATPGGAGSTDTQYF. In DNA, the CDR3 is TGTGCCACCCCGGGGGGGGCGGGAAGCACAGATACGCAGTATTTT.

This chain uses TRBV5-1 with TRBJ2-3; 10 bases are shared with TRBD2. V lost 4 bases to trimming and J lost 2 bases; unmatched junction nucleotides: 4. This CDR3 is built from 15 residues. Germline loops: CDR1 SGHRS, CDR2 YFSETQ. The CDR3 region has the DNA TGCGCCAGCAGCAAGGGACTAGCGACCACAGATACGCAGTATTTT. It translates to CASSKGLATTDTQYF.

The chain employs TRBV18 and TRBJ2-4; TRBD2 is a possible D gene (5 bases). Between the trimmed V and J ends, which lost 3 bases and 0 bases, there was a span of 18 bases. This CDR3 has 18 residues. Germline lookup yields CDR1 KGHSH and CDR2 LQKENI. The CDR3 DNA reads as TGTGCCAGCTCACCGCTCGAGGGTCAGCCACTAGCCAAAAACATTCAGTACTTC. It specifies CASSPLEGQPLAKNIQYF.

This chain connects TRBV10-3 to TRBJ2-7, with 8 bases that match TRBD1. The CDR3 is made up of 14 amino acids. Trimming at V came to 6 bases and at J to 3 bases, leaving 7 bases not matched to a gene. Germline V CDR1 and CDR2: ENHRY, SYGVKD. The CDR3 DNA reads as TGTGCCATCAGCCCCGGGACAGGTTACTACGAGCAGTACTTC. Translating gives CAISPGTGYYEQYF.

This chain uses TRBV9 with TRBJ2-7, with D unclear. Germline assignment: CDR1 SGDLS and CDR2 YYNGEE. This CDR3 region has 14 residues. V gave up 0 bases and J gave up 1 base, with 8 bases separating them. The CDR3 region is CASSVGALSYEQYF. CDR3 nucleotides: TGTGCCAGCAGCGTAGGCGCGTTATCCTACGAGCAGTACTTC.

This chain connects TRBV10-3 to TRBJ2-7; 9 nucleotides align to TRBD1. The germline CDR1 and CDR2 sequences are ENHRY and SYGVKD. Trimming removed 8 bases from V and 1 base from J; junction bases left unmatched: 6. The CDR3 totals 14 residues. In DNA form, the CDR3 reads TGTGCCATCGGGGGACAGGGCCCTTCCTACGAGCAGTACTTC. As protein: CAIGGQGPSYEQYF.

This chain connects TRBV4-3 to TRBJ2-2; no clear D gene. CDR3 length: 14 amino acids. Germline CDR1 is LGHNA and CDR2 is YSLEER. The V gene lost 4 bases and the J gene lost 6 bases, with 12 bases spanning the gap. CDR3 loop: CASSRLSSAGELFF. DNA of the CDR3: TGCGCCAGCAGCCGCCTTAGCTCCGCCGGGGAGCTGTTTTTT.

The CDR3 nucleotides read TGTGCCAGTCGGGACCTTTCCACCCTCCACTTT. This encodes CASRDLSTLHF. The chain is built from TRBV19 and TRBJ1-6; tentatively, D is TRBD1 (5 bases). The germline V gene has CDR1 LNHDA and CDR2 SQIVND (reference sequence). Deletions cut 8 bases from V and 14 bases from J, with 13 bases between. The CDR3 is 11 amino acids.

The V and J genes are TRBV18 and TRBJ1-4, with 10 bases identical to TRBD1. J was trimmed by 5 bases and V by 4 bases; bases with no gene match: 4. The V gene's germline CDR1 is KGHSH and CDR2 LQKENI. This CDR3 has 15 amino acids. CDR3 DNA: TGTGCCAGCTCACGGGACAGGGGATCAAATGAAAAACTGTTTTTT. It specifies CASSRDRGSNEKLFF.

The V call is TRBV6-6, the J call TRBJ2-2; no clear D. Germline CDR1 MNHNY, CDR2 SVGAGI (reference sequence). Trimming shortened V by 5 bases and J by 4 bases, and 14 bases separated the two germline ends. The CDR3 is 15 residues long. The CDR3 loop reads CASSVTEIITGELFF. CDR3 in DNA: TGTGCCAGCAGTGTGACGGAGATCATCACCGGGGAGCTGTTTTTT.

As regards this clone: This same CDR3 is encoded by further DNA sequences in the sample. V is TRBV2 and J is TRBJ2-3; D ambiguous. The V end lost 4 bases, the J end lost 4 bases, and 6 bases lay between the germline ends. Germline CDR1 SNHLY, CDR2 FYNNEI. The CDR3 spans 12 residues. The CDR3 DNA reads TGTGCCAGCAGTGGTGGGTCAGATACGCAGTATTTT. It translates to CASSGGSDTQYF.

This clone was detected a few times. This sequence joins TRBV9 and TRBJ2-6; D is unresolved. V gave up 0 bases and J gave up 3 bases, with 1 base separating them. CDR1 SGDLS and CDR2 YYNGEE come from the germline V gene. This CDR3 spans 13 amino acids. The CDR3 sequence: CASSVDGANVLTF. CDR3 DNA: TGTGCCAGCAGCGTAGATGGGGCCAACGTCCTGACTTTC. Full variable domain (remainder filled in from reference TRBV9 and TRBJ2-6): DSGVTQTPKHLITATGQRVTLRCSPRSGDLSVYWYQQSLDQGLQFLIQYYNGEERAKGNILERFSAQQFPDLHSELNLSSLELGDSALYFCASSVDGANVLTFGAGSRLTVL.